This passage covers 13 T cell receptor beta chains from one sample sequenced in a study of T cell repertoires in cytomegalovirus infection. These receptors have no identified antigens. MiXCR, run by TCRdb on the reads, gives a single entry per CDR3 protein. The sample holds approximately 65,000 distinct CDR3 sequences, 20% seen once. The starting material was CD8+ T cells from cultured PBMCs, obtained from culture after CMV antigen stimulation. These receptors were collected from a human donor in good health (CMV status not recorded). Some clones in this sample may be carry-over from other donors' samples.

This clonotype has a handful of counts. This sequence joins TRBV7-8 and TRBJ2-7; D is ambiguous. Germline V CDR1 and CDR2: SGHVS, FQNEAQ. V lost 3 bases and J lost 4, with 10 bases in between. This CDR3 has 13 amino acids. CDR3: CASSFDSSYEQYF. CDR3 DNA sequence: TGTGCCAGCAGCTTCGATTCATCTTACGAGCAGTACTTC.

Written as DNA, the CDR3 is TGTGCCAGCAGTTATGGAGCTAGCGGCTACAATGAGCAGTTCTTC. As protein: CASSYGASGYNEQFF. The V call is TRBV6-2 or TRBV6-3, the J call TRBJ2-1, with 7 positions matching TRBD2. The CDR3 extends over 15 amino acids. Germline loops: CDR1 MNHEY, CDR2 SVGEGT. With 3 bases clipped from V and 3 bases from J, the junction kept 5 bases outside the gene matches.

The V and J genes are TRBV12-5 and TRBJ1-2; 10 nucleotides line up with TRBD1. Germline-derived CDR1 and CDR2 are LGHNT and FRNRAP. The CDR3 is 17 residues long. Trimming cost V 4 bases and J 0 bases; bases outside gene matches: 8. CDR3 amino acids: CASGSRDRGSPNYGYTF. The DNA of the CDR3 is TGTGCTAGTGGTTCCCGGGACAGGGGATCCCCTAACTATGGCTACACCTTC.

The chain employs TRBV5-5 and TRBJ2-1; possibly TRBD1 or TRBD2 for D (5 bases each). The germline gives CDR1 SGHKS, CDR2 YYEKEE (reference sequence). Trimming cost V 1 base and J 9 bases, with 11 bases left between them. This CDR3 has 13 amino acids. DNA of the CDR3: TGTGCCAGCAGCTTGTGGCTGGGGACTGAGCAGTTCTTC. This sequence encodes CASSLWLGTEQFF.

This chain connects TRBV27 to TRBJ2-7; D perhaps matches TRBD2 (6 bases). This CDR3 has 16 residues. The germline V gene encodes CDR1 MNHEY and CDR2 SMNVEV (reference sequence). Trimming stripped 5 bases from V and 2 bases from J, with 19 bases between. In DNA, the CDR3 is TGTGCCAGCAGTCCCTCCTCCGGGACTGCTGCCTACGAGCAGTACTTC. Residues: CASSPSSGTAAYEQYF.

This clonotype occurred a few times. The genes are TRBV6-2 or TRBV6-3 and TRBJ1-6; 8 bases agree with TRBD1. Germline-derived CDR1 and CDR2 are MNHEY and SVGEGT. The CDR3 contains 15 residues. V lost 6 bases and J lost 5; bases outside the gene matches: 6. The DNA of the CDR3 is TGTGCCAGCAGCCGACCGGGACAGGATAATTCACCCCTCCACTTT. Translated, it gives CASSRPGQDNSPLHF.

CDR3 bases: TGTGCCAGCAGCTCCCATGAGCGCCGAGTGAGGTCGAATGAGCAGTTCTTC. It is translated as CASSSHERRVRSNEQFF. V usage is TRBV7-8 and J usage is TRBJ2-1; D is unresolved. The CDR3 sequence is 17 residues long. CDR1 SGHVS and CDR2 FQNEAQ come from the germline V gene. Trimming pared 4 bases from V and 7 bases from J, leaving 23 bases between. Variable domain in full (rest from reference TRBV7-8 and TRBJ2-1): GAGVSQSPRYKVAKRGQDVALRCDPISGHVSLFWYQQALGQGPEFLTYFQNEAQLDKSGLPSDRFFAERPEGSVSTLKIQRTQQEDSAVYLCASSSHERRVRSNEQFFGPGTRLTVL.

In this sample, this clonotype turned up a few times. The chain combines TRBV9 with TRBJ1-1; D is unclear. The CDR3 is 14 amino acids. Trimming shortened V by 0 bases and J by 5 bases, and 11 bases separated the two germline ends. Germline CDR1 and CDR2: SGDLS and YYNGEE. CDR3 DNA: TGTGCCAGCAGCGTAGGAGTTCAAAGGACTGAAGCTTTCTTT. It specifies CASSVGVQRTEAFF. The whole variable domain, remainder taken from reference TRBV9 and TRBJ1-1, is DSGVTQTPKHLITATGQRVTLRCSPRSGDLSVYWYQQSLDQGLQFLIQYYNGEERAKGNILERFSAQQFPDLHSELNLSSLELGDSALYFCASSVGVQRTEAFFGQGTRLTVV.

This clonotype was observed once. The chain uses TRBV5-5 and TRBJ1-1; D unclear. In germline, CDR1 is SGHKS, CDR2 YYEKEE (reference sequence). The CDR3 spans 15 residues. Trimming removed 4 bases at V and 1 base at J, with 14 bases between. In DNA form, the CDR3 reads TGTGCCAGCAGCCCGGGGATCAGGACGAACACTGAAGCTTTCTTT. Protein: CASSPGIRTNTEAFF.

The chain is built from TRBV9 and TRBJ2-2; no firm D call. CDR3 length equals 15 residues. The ends were cut back, 4 bases at V and 1 base at J, with 11 bases in the middle. The V gene's germline CDR1 is SGDLS and CDR2 YYNGEE. The CDR3 nucleotides are TGTGCCAGCAGCTTCCCAAAGGGGAACACCGGGGAGCTGTTTTTT. The encoded protein is CASSFPKGNTGELFF.

V and J are TRBV7-2 and TRBJ1-1; unclear D gene. Germline CDR1 reads SGHTA; CDR2 reads FQGNSA. This CDR3 has 15 amino acids. V lost 0 bases to trimming and J lost 5 bases, with 13 bases between them. Written as DNA, the CDR3 is TGTGCCAGCAGCTTAGCTCTTGGCCTGAGGACTGAAGCTTTCTTT. Encoded protein: CASSLALGLRTEAFF.

V usage is TRBV5-1 and J usage is TRBJ2-7; TRBD1 aligns across 8 bases. The germline V gene has CDR1 SGHRS and CDR2 YFSETQ. J lost 1 base, V lost 5 bases, and 8 bases had no gene match. This CDR3 contains 15 residues. CDR3 DNA sequence: TGCGCCAGCAGTGAAGGGACAGGATATTCCTACGAGCAGTACTTC. As protein: CASSEGTGYSYEQYF.

The V call is TRBV28, the J call TRBJ1-2; tentative D call: TRBD1 (6 bases). In germline, CDR1 is MDHEN, CDR2 SYDVKM. V was pared by 7 bases and J by 2 bases, with 14 bases between. This CDR3 has 14 residues. Written as DNA, the CDR3 is TGTGCCAGCACCGCTTCACAGGGAAACTATGGCTACACCTTC. Protein: CASTASQGNYGYTF.